These 25 T cell receptor beta chains came from one sample sequenced in a study of cytomegalovirus exposure and HLA in healthy donors. A multiplex PCR was run with 60 Vbeta primers and 13 Jbeta primers. This table comes from immunoSEQ multiplex PCR, and its TCRdb copy is limited to in-frame clones, with some not included. The sample yields under 100,000 clones, of which the top ten take up roughly 3.5%. The specimen sequenced was PBMCs. These receptors all come from a woman in her 30s in good health and CMV-seronegative.

The rearrangement uses TRBV30 and TRBJ2-5; 12 bases match TRBD1. The CDR3 runs to 14 residues. From germline, CDR1 is GTSNPN and CDR2 SVGIG (reference sequence). V lost 0 bases, J lost 7 bases, and 3 bases stayed unmatched. The CDR3 nucleotides are TGTGCCTGGAGTGTTGGGACAGGGGGCATGACCCAGTACTTC. It translates to CAWSVGTGGMTQYF.

The V gene is TRBV9, the J gene TRBJ2-1; 14 bases fit TRBD2. The CDR3 has 17 residues. After removal of 4 bases from V and 6 bases from J, the junction contained 9 bases not matched to a gene. CDR1 is SGDLS and CDR2 is YYNGEE in the germline V gene. The CDR3 is CASSPTSGRAGGNEQFF. Here the CDR3 DNA reads TGTGCCAGCAGCCCGACTAGCGGGAGGGCCGGGGGCAATGAGCAGTTCTTC.

This chain links TRBV7-9 with TRBJ1-4; TRBD1 agrees at 10 bases. Germline CDR1 and CDR2: SEHNR and FQNEAQ (reference sequence). Trimming at V came to 2 bases and at J to 0 bases, leaving 6 bases not matched to a gene. CDR3 length equals 18 residues. The DNA of the CDR3 is TGTGCCAGCAGCTTAATTGGACAGGGGGTGCCAACTAATGAAAAACTGTTTTTT. It specifies CASSLIGQGVPTNEKLFF. Based on the CDR3 plus reference TRBV7-9 and TRBJ1-4, the full variable domain is DTGVSQNPRHKITKRGQNVTFRCDPISEHNRLYWYRQTLGQGPEFLTYFQNEAQLEKSRLLSDRFSAERPKGSFSTLEIQRTEQGDSAMYLCASSLIGQGVPTNEKLFFGSGTQLSVL.

The chain couples TRBV5-4 to TRBJ2-7, with D uncertain. There are 13 residues in the CDR3. V lost 4 bases to trimming and J lost 3 bases, with 11 bases between them. In germline, CDR1 is SGHNT, CDR2 YYREEE (reference sequence). The CDR3 bases are TGTGCCAGCAGCGTGGGGTCTAGCTACGAGCAGTACTTC. Translation gives CASSVGSSYEQYF.

The genes are TRBV5-1 and TRBJ2-4, with TRBD1 matching 8 bases. Germline V lookup: CDR1 SGHRS, CDR2 YFSETQ. The CDR3 has 15 residues. The V and J ends lost 1 base and 6 bases, in that order; junction bases with no gene match: 6. The CDR3 region is CASSLFQGAINIQYF. The DNA of the CDR3 is TGCGCCAGCAGCTTGTTCCAGGGGGCAATAAACATTCAGTACTTC.

In the case of this clone: Other DNA sequences in this sample translate to the same CDR3. The V gene is TRBV18, the J gene TRBJ2-7; possible D gene TRBD2, 5 bases. The V end lost 3 bases, the J end lost 6 bases, and 9 bases lay between the germline ends. Germline V gene lookup returns CDR1 KGHSH and CDR2 LQKENI. The CDR3 is 12 amino acids. The CDR3 DNA follows: TGTGCCAGCTCACCGGGTGGGAGCGAGCAGTACTTC. Protein sequence: CASSPGGSEQYF.

The DNA for the CDR3 is TGTGCCAGCAGTTTTGGCAGCGGCCAGCCCCAGCATTTT. It specifies CASSFGSGQPQHF. The chain employs TRBV27 and TRBJ1-5; no clear D gene. V lost 3 bases and J 7 bases, leaving 10 bases between the germline ends. CDR1 and CDR2 (germline): MNHEY, SMNVEV (reference sequence). The CDR3 sequence is 13 residues long.

The rearrangement joins TRBV5-4 to TRBJ1-1; tentative D call: TRBD1 (5 bases). The CDR3 runs to 14 residues. Germline values: CDR1 SGHNT, CDR2 YYREEE (reference sequence). V shed 3 bases and J shed 1 base, with 10 bases lying between them. CDR3 nucleotides: TGTGCCAGCAGCTACAATGGACAGAACACTGAAGCTTTCTTT. Translation gives CASSYNGQNTEAFF.

V is TRBV28 and J is TRBJ1-4; TRBD1 is a possible D gene (6 bases). This CDR3 region has 15 residues. Trimming stripped 5 bases from V and 7 bases from J, with 17 bases between. The germline V gene encodes CDR1 MDHEN and CDR2 SYDVKM. CDR3: CASSPPGHGLEKLFF. DNA of the CDR3: TGTGCCAGCAGTCCCCCGGGACACGGCCTTGAAAAACTGTTTTTT.

The J gene is TRBJ2-1, the V gene TRBV4-2, with D possibly matching TRBD2 (6 bases). The CDR3 extends over 11 amino acids. The V end lost 4 bases, the J end lost 11 bases, and 9 bases lay between the germline ends. Germline V gene lookup returns CDR1 LGHNA and CDR2 YNFKEQ. CDR3 amino acids: CASSPGTQQFF. The CDR3, as DNA: TGTGCCAGCAGCCCCGGGACTCAGCAGTTCTTC.

The rearrangement links TRBV2 to TRBJ2-7; 9 nucleotides match TRBD1. Trimming cost V 6 bases and J 3 bases; bases outside gene matches: 6. CDR3 length: 14 amino acids. Germline V gene sequence: CDR1 SNHLY, CDR2 FYNNEI. The DNA of the CDR3 is TGTGCCAGCAGGGTTCCGGGACAGGGCTACGAGCAGTACTTC. Encoded protein: CASRVPGQGYEQYF.

The CDR3 region is CASRIQGDHNYGYTF. The CDR3 nucleotides are TGTGCCAGTCGCATCCAGGGGGACCATAACTATGGCTACACCTTC. This chain connects TRBV19 to TRBJ1-2; 7 bases match TRBD1. With V trimmed by 8 bases and J by 1 base, 10 bases remained unmatched. The germline gives CDR1 LNHDA, CDR2 SQIVND (reference sequence). The CDR3 totals 15 residues.

This chain links TRBV27 with TRBJ1-2; 8 bases align to TRBD1. Germline values: CDR1 MNHEY, CDR2 SMNVEV (reference sequence). The CDR3 loop spans 12 amino acids. After removal of 8 bases from V and 4 bases from J, the junction contained 3 bases not matched to a gene. The CDR3 loop is CASRGQAYGYTF. In DNA, the CDR3 is TGTGCCAGCCGGGGACAGGCCTATGGCTACACCTTC.

The chain recombines TRBV6-5 with TRBJ2-1, with D uncertain. V lost 0 bases and J lost 7, with 7 bases in between. The length of the CDR3 is 13 residues. CDR1 is MNHEY, CDR2 SVGAGI, per germline. In DNA form, the CDR3 reads TGTGCCAGCAGTTACTCCATGAGAAATGAGCAGTTCTTC. Amino acids: CASSYSMRNEQFF.

The chain uses TRBV2 and TRBJ1-3; 8 nucleotides align to TRBD1. The V gene's germline CDR1 is SNHLY and CDR2 FYNNEI. The trim removed 10 bases at V and 1 base at J, leaving 6 bases unmatched. The CDR3 is made up of 14 amino acids. Written as DNA, the CDR3 is TGTGCCACCCGGACAGGGAGGTCTGGAAACACCATATATTTT. Its translation is CATRTGRSGNTIYF. Variable domain in full (rest from reference TRBV2 and TRBJ1-3): EPEVTQTPSHQVTQMGQEVILRCVPISNHLYFYWYRQILGQKVEFLVSFYNNEISEKSEIFDDQFSVERPDGSNFTLKIRSTKLEDSAMYFCATRTGRSGNTIYFGEGSWLTVV.

The rearrangement uses TRBV30 and TRBJ2-4, with 8 bases that match TRBD1. The CDR3 sequence is 12 residues long. V gave up 5 bases and J gave up 9 bases; unmatched junction bases: 6. The germline CDR1 and CDR2 sequences are GTSNPN and SVGIG (reference sequence). The CDR3: CAWRTGGGIQYF. The CDR3 nucleotides read TGTGCCTGGCGCACAGGGGGAGGCATTCAGTACTTC.

V usage is TRBV7-9 and J usage is TRBJ1-2; no definite D call. The V gene's germline CDR1 is SEHNR and CDR2 FQNEAQ (reference sequence). Trimming took 5 bases from V and 0 from J, leaving 10 bases between them. This CDR3 contains 14 residues. Here the CDR3 reads CASSPEAANYGYTF. In nucleotides, the CDR3 is TGTGCCAGCAGCCCCGAGGCAGCTAACTATGGCTACACCTTC.

Here the CDR3 reads CASSRAGGVNQPQHF. The CDR3 DNA sequence: TGTGCCAGCAGCCGCGCCGGGGGAGTCAATCAGCCCCAGCATTTT. The chain employs TRBV7-2 and TRBJ1-5, with a tentative D call TRBD1 (5 bases). V dropped 5 bases and J dropped 3 bases, with 14 bases sitting between them. This CDR3 comprises 15 residues. Per germline, CDR1 SGHTA and CDR2 FQGNSA.

V and J are TRBV18 and TRBJ1-5, with D uncertain. This CDR3 has 15 amino acids. Trimming stripped 6 bases from V and 0 bases from J, with 12 bases between. CDR1 and CDR2 from the germline V gene are KGHSH and LQKENI. Here the CDR3 reads CASSPGKNSNQPQHF. The DNA of the CDR3 is TGTGCCAGCTCCCCCGGGAAGAATAGCAATCAGCCCCAGCATTTT.

The J gene is TRBJ1-5, the V gene TRBV28; D is perhaps TRBD1 (6 bases). Germline V gives CDR1 MDHEN, CDR2 SYDVKM. Trimming shortened V by 6 bases and J by 6 bases, and 15 bases separated the two germline ends. The CDR3 has 14 residues. The CDR3 reads CASSEYRDGQPQHF. The CDR3 region has the DNA TGTGCCAGCAGCGAGTACAGGGACGGTCAGCCCCAGCATTTT. Supplemented by reference TRBV28 and TRBJ1-5, the full variable domain reads DVKVTQSSRYLVKRTGEKVFLECVQDMDHENMFWYRQDPGLGLRLIYFSYDVKMKEKGDIPEGYSVSREKKERFSLILESASTNQTSMYLCASSEYRDGQPQHFGDGTRLSIL.

This rearrangement joins TRBV28 to TRBJ1-5; 7 bases match TRBD1. The CDR3 totals 15 residues. J was trimmed by 2 bases and V by 6 bases; bases with no gene match: 7. Germline lookup yields CDR1 MDHEN and CDR2 SYDVKM. The CDR3 sequence: CASRKDRPRNQPQHF. In nucleotides, the CDR3 is TGTGCCAGCAGAAAGGACAGGCCCCGCAATCAGCCCCAGCATTTT.

The chain combines TRBV2 with TRBJ1-4; D unresolved. CDR1 and CDR2 from the germline V gene are SNHLY and FYNNEI. The CDR3 spans 14 residues. Trimming removed 8 bases from V and 7 bases from J, with 17 bases in between. The CDR3 DNA sequence: TGTGCCAGCTACCCGCGGACGGGGAGTGAAAAACTGTTTTTT. It is translated as CASYPRTGSEKLFF.

The chain joins TRBV5-1 to TRBJ2-1, with D possibly matching TRBD2 (5 bases). V was pared by 4 bases and J by 5 bases, with 22 bases between. The length of the CDR3 is 17 residues. Per the germline V gene, CDR1 is SGHRS and CDR2 is YFSETQ. DNA of the CDR3: TGCGCCAGCAGCCCGCCCCTCGGAGCGGAGAAAAACAATGAGCAGTTCTTC. Protein: CASSPPLGAEKNNEQFF.

The chain joins TRBV19 to TRBJ2-3, with 9 bases matching TRBD1. The ends lost 5 bases at V and 3 bases at J; junction bases unmatched: 9. Germline CDR1 and CDR2: LNHDA and SQIVND (reference sequence). The CDR3 is 16 amino acids. CDR3 in amino acids: CASSPRTGAYTDTQYF. CDR3 sequence (DNA): TGTGCCAGTAGTCCCCGGACAGGGGCGTATACAGATACGCAGTATTTT.

The rearrangement joins TRBV27 to TRBJ2-7; D perhaps matches TRBD2 (7 bases). The germline V gene has CDR1 MNHEY and CDR2 SMNVEV (reference sequence). CDR3 size: 15 residues. Trimming removed 6 bases from V and 7 bases from J, with 22 bases in between. The CDR3 region has the DNA TGTGCCAGCAGATGGCGGGGGTGGGGAGGGGGGGAGCAGTACTTC. Residues: CASRWRGWGGGEQYF.